The 17 T cell receptor beta chains reported below all come from one sample, sequenced in a study of cytomegalovirus exposure and HLA in healthy donors. This PCR relied on a set of 60 Vbeta primers and 13 Jbeta primers. Clones were sequenced by immunoSEQ multiplex PCR, and TCRdb holds only the in-frame ones, with some missing. This sample contains about 200,000 clones. The sample was PBMCs. The receptors derive from a boy younger than 18 in good health and CMV-seronegative.

This chain connects TRBV5-6 to TRBJ2-3, with 9 positions matching TRBD2. This CDR3 is 17 amino acids long. Trimming removed 2 bases from V and 0 bases from J; junction bases left unmatched: 7. CDR1 and CDR2 from the germline V gene are SGHDT and YYEEEE. CDR3 region: CASSFQLAGASTDTQYF. The CDR3 DNA reads as TGTGCCAGCAGCTTCCAATTAGCGGGGGCCAGCACAGATACGCAGTATTTT.

V gene TRBV30 combines with J gene TRBJ2-2, with 8 positions matching TRBD1. V trimming: 4 bases; J trimming: 6 bases; junction bases outside the gene matches: 10. Germline V CDR1 and CDR2: GTSNPN, SVGIG (reference sequence). The length of the CDR3 is 15 residues. The CDR3 sequence: CAWNLRGRVSGELFF. DNA of the CDR3: TGTGCCTGGAACCTCAGGGGGCGAGTATCCGGGGAGCTGTTTTTT.

The chain combines TRBV28 with TRBJ2-1; TRBD2 might be the D (7 bases). The CDR3 contains 13 residues. With 6 bases removed from V and 7 bases from J, the gap between germline ends came to 13 bases. CDR1 and CDR2 from the germline V gene are MDHEN and SYDVKM. The CDR3 DNA is TGTGCCAGCAGGGGGGGGGCGCGGAATGAGCAGTTCTTC. Protein product: CASRGGARNEQFF.

The chain links TRBV7-8 to TRBJ1-1; the D is unclear. Germline CDR1 SGHVS, CDR2 FQNEAQ. Between the trimmed V and J ends, which lost 5 bases and 1 base, there was a span of 8 bases. The CDR3 extends over 13 amino acids. This CDR3 reads CASSEPGNTEAFF. The CDR3 DNA is TGTGCCAGCAGCGAACCAGGGAACACTGAAGCTTTCTTT.

V gene TRBV19 combines with J gene TRBJ2-1; TRBD2 matches at 8 bases. Germline V gene data show CDR1 as LNHDA and CDR2 as SQIVND (reference sequence). The CDR3 is made up of 16 amino acids. V gave up 2 bases and J gave up 1 base; unmatched junction bases: 4. This CDR3 is CASSINGGGSYNEQFF. The CDR3, as DNA: TGTGCCAGTAGTATAAACGGGGGGGGGTCCTACAATGAGCAGTTCTTC.

This rearrangement joins TRBV19 to TRBJ1-1, with 7 bases matching TRBD1. Trimming took 2 bases from V and 1 from J; bases not matched to a gene: 1. The CDR3 sequence is 14 residues long. In germline, CDR1 is LNHDA, CDR2 SQIVND (reference sequence). CDR3 protein: CASSINRGNTEAFF. CDR3 nucleotide sequence: TGTGCCAGTAGTATAAACAGGGGGAACACTGAAGCTTTCTTT.

This chain connects TRBV5-1 to TRBJ2-5, with TRBD1 matching 7 bases. This CDR3 has 18 amino acids. The germline V gene encodes CDR1 SGHRS and CDR2 YFSETQ. Trimming removed 7 bases from V and 1 base from J; junction bases left unmatched: 19. The CDR3 DNA is TGCGCCAGCGCTCAACCGACAGGGACCTCCTTTTTCCAAGAGACCCAGTACTTC. Protein product: CASAQPTGTSFFQETQYF.

The V and J genes are TRBV5-1 and TRBJ1-2; 7 nucleotides line up with TRBD1. CDR3 size: 12 residues. J lost 7 bases, V lost 6 bases, and 6 bases had no gene match. The germline gives CDR1 SGHRS, CDR2 YFSETQ. The CDR3 region has the DNA TGCGCCAGCACCTCCGACAGGGTTGGCTACACCTTC. Protein: CASTSDRVGYTF.

This chain links TRBV30 with TRBJ2-5; possibly TRBD1 for D (6 bases). The DNA matches TRBJ2-7 better at its end, which makes the J call doubtful. The CDR3 contains 14 residues. The germline V gene has CDR1 GTSNPN and CDR2 SVGIG (reference sequence). The CDR3 protein is CAGSTGRGPYEQYF. The CDR3 DNA sequence: TGTGCCGGGTCGACAGGACGAGGGCCCTACGAGCAGTACTTC.

This chain connects TRBV7-2 to TRBJ2-7; 8 bases match TRBD2. Per the germline V gene, CDR1 is SGHTA and CDR2 is FQGNSA. This CDR3 comprises 16 residues. Trimming removed 2 bases from V and 7 bases from J; junction bases left unmatched: 13. CDR3 residues: CASSLRPSGGWVEQYF. As DNA, the CDR3 is TGTGCCAGCAGCTTAAGGCCCTCGGGGGGGTGGGTTGAGCAGTACTTC.

V and J are TRBV6-5 and TRBJ1-3, with a possible D match to TRBD1 (6 bases). The V end lost 6 bases, the J end lost 7 bases, and 7 bases lay between the germline ends. Germline CDR1 MNHEY, CDR2 SVGAGI. The CDR3 sequence is 11 residues long. CDR3 nucleotides: TGTGCCAGCAGCCAGGGGAACACCATATATTTT. This encodes CASSQGNTIYF.

This chain uses TRBV2 with TRBJ2-1; a possible D gene is TRBD1 (6 bases). Germline V gives CDR1 SNHLY, CDR2 FYNNEI. CDR3 length: 15 residues. Deletions cut 7 bases from V and 8 bases from J, with 21 bases between. CDR3 bases: TGTGCCAGCACCCTCCTCGGACAGTACCTCGATGAGCAGTTCTTC. It translates to CASTLLGQYLDEQFF.

V gene TRBV5-5 combines with J gene TRBJ1-4; D gene unclear. Per the germline V gene, CDR1 is SGHKS and CDR2 is YYEKEE (reference sequence). V lost 0 bases and J 8 bases, leaving 8 bases between the germline ends. CDR3 length: 13 residues. The CDR3 is CASSLAFREKLFF. The CDR3, as DNA: TGTGCCAGCAGCTTGGCCTTCAGAGAAAAACTGTTTTTT.

The chain recombines TRBV19 with TRBJ2-5, with TRBD1 as a possible D gene (5 bases). Germline CDR1 LNHDA, CDR2 SQIVND (reference sequence). The V end lost 3 bases, the J end lost 5 bases, and 19 bases lay between the germline ends. This CDR3 is built from 16 residues. For the CDR3, the DNA is TGTGCCAGTAGTATTGAATTAAGTGTTCAGGGTGAGACCCAGTACTTC. This gives the protein CASSIELSVQGETQYF.

This chain joins TRBV20-1 and TRBJ1-1; D is unresolved. Trimming stripped 5 bases from V and 6 bases from J, with 10 bases between. The CDR3 consists of 11 residues. In germline, CDR1 is DFQATT, CDR2 SNEGSKA (reference sequence). CDR3 sequence reads: CSAATGPEAFF. CDR3 coding DNA: TGCAGTGCTGCCACTGGGCCTGAAGCTTTCTTT.

This chain uses TRBV18 with TRBJ2-7; no clear D gene. The CDR3 is 14 residues long. V was cut by 2 bases and J by 0 bases, with 8 bases left in between. Germline V gene lookup returns CDR1 KGHSH and CDR2 LQKENI. The CDR3 reads CASSPGRNSYEQYF. The CDR3 nucleotides read TGTGCCAGCTCACCAGGTAGAAACTCCTACGAGCAGTACTTC.

The chain is built from TRBV18 and TRBJ1-4, with D possibly TRBD1 on 5 matching bases. The CDR3 runs 13 residues. CDR1 is KGHSH, CDR2 LQKENI, per germline. Trimming took 2 bases from V and 8 from J, leaving 9 bases between them. As DNA, the CDR3 is TGTGCCAGCTCACCAAGGGGTGAAGAAAAACTGTTTTTT. Translating it yields CASSPRGEEKLFF.